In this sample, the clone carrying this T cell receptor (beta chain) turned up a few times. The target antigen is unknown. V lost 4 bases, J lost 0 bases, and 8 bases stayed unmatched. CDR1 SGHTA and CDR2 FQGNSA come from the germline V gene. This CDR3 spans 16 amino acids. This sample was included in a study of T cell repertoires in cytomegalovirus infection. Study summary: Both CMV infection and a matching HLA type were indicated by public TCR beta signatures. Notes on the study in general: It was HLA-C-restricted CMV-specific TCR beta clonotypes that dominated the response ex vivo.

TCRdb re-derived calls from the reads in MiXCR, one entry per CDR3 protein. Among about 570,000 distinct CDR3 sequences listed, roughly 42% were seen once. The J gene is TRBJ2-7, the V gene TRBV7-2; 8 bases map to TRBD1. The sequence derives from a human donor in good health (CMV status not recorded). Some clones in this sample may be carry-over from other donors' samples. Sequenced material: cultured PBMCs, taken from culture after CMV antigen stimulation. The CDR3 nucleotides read TGTGCCAGCAGCTACGGATCAGGGGGCAGCTCCTACGAGCAGTACTTC. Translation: CASSYGSGGSSYEQYF.